The 8 T cell receptor beta chains listed next were all sequenced from one sample in a study of T-cell reconstitution after alpha-beta-depleted transplantation in children. Unique molecular identifiers were incorporated when the TCRbeta library was constructed. TCRdb itself ran the PCR reads through MiXCR, one entry per CDR3 protein. The sample yields about 980,000 distinct CDR3 sequences, about 31% seen once. This specimen consisted of PBMCs, mostly from graft donor cells, obtained 360 days after TCRalphabeta/CD19-depleted stem cell transplant. The origin of the receptors is a boy younger than two who had a stem cell transplant for SCID, so the T cells may come from the graft donor.

The table lists this clonotype with a count of one. This chain links TRBV12-3 or TRBV12-4 with TRBJ2-3, with TRBD2 matching over 10 bases. This CDR3 is built from 15 residues. Germline trimming cut 7 bases from V and 10 bases from J; bases unmatched to any gene: 14. The CDR3 reads CASTQGRLAGTSQYF. DNA of the CDR3: TGTGCCAGCACCCAGGGCCGACTAGCGGGCACATCGCAGTATTTT.

A few counts support this clonotype. The J gene is TRBJ1-2, the V gene TRBV4-3; D not resolved. CDR3 length: 14 amino acids. Germline V gene lookup returns CDR1 LGHNA and CDR2 YSLEER. V shed 0 bases and J shed 4 bases, with 9 bases lying between them. CDR3 sequence: CASSQEARSYGYTF. Written as DNA, the CDR3 is TGCGCCAGCAGCCAAGAGGCCAGAAGCTATGGCTACACCTTC.

This clonotype was seen more than once but under ten times. The rearrangement links TRBV7-9 to TRBJ1-1, with D uncertain. CDR1 and CDR2 from the germline V gene are SEHNR and FQNEAQ (reference sequence). The CDR3 has 17 residues. Trimming removed 5 bases at V and 1 base at J, with 20 bases between. The CDR3 DNA sequence: TGTGCCAGCAGCCCGGATGAGGGATCCGGTTCGAACACTGAAGCTTTCTTT. Amino acids: CASSPDEGSGSNTEAFF.

This chain links TRBV4-2 with TRBJ2-4; 14 nucleotides match TRBD2. This CDR3 comprises 18 residues. The V and J ends lost 4 bases and 3 bases, in that order; junction bases with no gene match: 8. Germline-derived CDR1 and CDR2 are LGHNA and YNFKEQ. The CDR3 DNA reads as TGTGCCAGCAGCCGGACTAGCGGGGGGACCCCTGGCAAAAACATTCAGTACTTC. Its translation: CASSRTSGGTPGKNIQYF.

The chain uses TRBV5-1 and TRBJ2-1, with a weak D call TRBD2 (7 bases). This CDR3 has 16 amino acids. The germline CDR1 and CDR2 sequences are SGHRS and YFSETQ. V lost 2 bases and J 2 bases, leaving 14 bases between the germline ends. CDR3 DNA: TGCGCCAGCAGCTTAGTGGGGGGGCAGACCTACAATGAGCAGTTCTTC. Its translation: CASSLVGGQTYNEQFF.

This clonotype showed up just a few times. The V gene is TRBV15, the J gene TRBJ2-3; possibly TRBD1 for D (6 bases). The CDR3 runs to 16 residues. Trimming stripped 4 bases from V and 1 base from J, with 15 bases between. Germline V lookup: CDR1 LNHNV, CDR2 YYDKDF (reference sequence). The CDR3: CATSIGRGLRTDTQYF. CDR3 bases: TGTGCCACCAGCATCGGCAGGGGTTTGCGCACAGATACGCAGTATTTT.

V usage is TRBV7-9 and J usage is TRBJ2-7; D possibly matches TRBD1 or TRBD2 (5 bases each). The V and J ends lost 5 bases and 2 bases respectively, with 16 bases between them. CDR1 is SEHNR, CDR2 FQNEAQ, per germline (reference sequence). This CDR3 has 15 residues. The CDR3 sequence: CASSPQGAWAYEQYF. The CDR3 DNA reads as TGTGCCAGCAGCCCTCAGGGAGCCTGGGCCTACGAGCAGTACTTC.

This clonotype was detected a few times. This rearrangement joins TRBV5-1 to TRBJ2-6, with D maybe TRBD1 (6 bases). The V end was cut by 2 bases, the J end by 2 bases, with 11 bases between. Germline V gene sequence: CDR1 SGHRS, CDR2 YFSETQ. The CDR3 consists of 16 residues. CDR3 amino acids: CASSLLTGTGANVLTF. Written as DNA, the CDR3 is TGCGCCAGCAGCTTATTAACAGGGACTGGGGCCAACGTCCTGACTTTC.